These 10 T cell receptor beta chains were sequenced from one sample in a study of T cell changes during pregnancy in multiple sclerosis. Sequencing was performed with immunoSEQ multiplex PCR; in TCRdb, only in-frame clones are kept and a portion is missing. The data contain around 60,000 clones, roughly nine tenths of them seen just once; the ten biggest clones take up under 3%. The material sequenced was peripheral blood, taken in the first trimester of pregnancy. The source is a female donor with multiple sclerosis, enrolled in a pregnancy study.

The chain recombines TRBV4-3 with TRBJ1-2, with unresolved D. V lost 0 bases and J lost 7, with 12 bases in between. Germline CDR1 LGHNA, CDR2 YSLEER. This CDR3 is 14 amino acids long. The CDR3: CASSQDTSSGGYTF. The CDR3 DNA follows: TGCGCCAGCAGCCAAGATACTAGCAGCGGTGGCTACACCTTC.

The chain employs TRBV5-1 and TRBJ2-1, with 9 bases that match TRBD2. Germline values: CDR1 SGHRS, CDR2 YFSETQ. The V and J ends lost 10 bases and 0 bases, in that order; junction bases with no gene match: 14. The CDR3 runs to 17 residues. The CDR3 reads CAPPCLAGWSSYNEQFF. CDR3 sequence (DNA): TGCGCCCCCCCGTGCCTAGCGGGGTGGAGCTCCTACAATGAGCAGTTCTTC.

This chain joins TRBV7-9 and TRBJ2-7; TRBD2 matches at 12 bases. CDR3 length: 17 amino acids. Germline CDR1 and CDR2: SEHNR and FQNEAQ (reference sequence). After removal of 1 base from V and 3 bases from J, the junction contained 7 bases not matched to a gene. CDR3: CASSLVPSGRADYEQYF. In DNA form, the CDR3 reads TGTGCCAGCAGCTTAGTGCCTAGCGGGAGGGCCGACTACGAGCAGTACTTC.

This sequence joins TRBV5-1 and TRBJ1-1; tentatively, D is TRBD1 (6 bases). The length of the CDR3 is 15 residues. V lost 0 bases to trimming and J lost 2 bases, with 11 bases between them. Germline lookup yields CDR1 SGHRS and CDR2 YFSETQ. CDR3 residues: CASSLGAGVNTEAFF. For the CDR3, the DNA is TGCGCCAGCAGCTTGGGGGCAGGGGTCAACACTGAAGCTTTCTTT.

The chain combines TRBV6-6 with TRBJ2-1, with a tentative D call TRBD1 (6 bases). The germline gives CDR1 MNHNY, CDR2 SVGAGI (reference sequence). This CDR3 is 11 amino acids long. The germline V and J ends were trimmed by 5 bases and 13 bases, with 12 bases remaining between them. This CDR3 reads CASSAGTNQFF. The CDR3 region has the DNA TGTGCCAGCAGTGCCGGGACAAACCAGTTCTTC.

CDR3 bases: TGTGCCAGCTCACCACTCCAGGGTCATGAAGCTTTCTTT. This translates into CASSPLQGHEAFF. This sequence joins TRBV18 and TRBJ1-1; D perhaps matches TRBD1 (5 bases). V was shortened by 1 base and J by 7 bases, with 10 bases between the two germline ends. The germline V gene encodes CDR1 KGHSH and CDR2 LQKENI. The CDR3 has 13 residues.

This chain links TRBV7-2 with TRBJ2-5, with a tentative D call TRBD1 (5 bases). Trimming took off 0 bases at V and 8 bases at J, with 22 bases between the two ends. This CDR3 is built from 17 residues. The V gene's germline CDR1 is SGHTA and CDR2 FQGNSA. In DNA form, the CDR3 reads TGTGCCAGCAGCTTAGCGGTTGAGACAAGGGGTGGGATTACCCAGTACTTC. As protein: CASSLAVETRGGITQYF.

This chain uses TRBV9 with TRBJ1-2; 8 nucleotides line up with TRBD1. V shed 6 bases and J 3 bases; nucleotides not matched to a gene: 13. The CDR3 consists of 16 residues. The germline V gene encodes CDR1 SGDLS and CDR2 YYNGEE. The DNA of the CDR3 is TGTGCCAGCACCCCGGGGGCAGGGGGCGCGGACTATGGCTACACCTTC. Its translation is CASTPGAGGADYGYTF.

The chain couples TRBV11-2 to TRBJ1-4, with D unclear. V was pared by 5 bases and J by 7 bases, with 8 bases between. This CDR3 contains 12 residues. Germline V gene lookup returns CDR1 SGHAT and CDR2 FQNNGV. CDR3 in amino acids: CASSVLREKLFF. CDR3 DNA: TGTGCCAGCAGCGTACTTCGTGAAAAACTGTTTTTT.

The V call is TRBV30, the J call TRBJ1-1; D is possibly TRBD1 (5 bases). V lost 2 bases and J 11 bases, leaving 15 bases between the germline ends. Germline V CDR1 and CDR2: GTSNPN, SVGIG (reference sequence). The CDR3 runs to 12 residues. CDR3 region: CAWSSYGGDAFF. The CDR3 DNA reads as TGTGCCTGGAGTTCATACGGAGGGGACGCTTTCTTT.